This T cell receptor beta chain was profiled in a study of graft-versus-host responses after intestinal transplantation. Assay: immunoSEQ multiplex PCR; the TCRdb copy retains only in-frame clones and omits some. Here the sample spans around 23,000 clones, around 78% being singletons. CDR1 is SEHNR, CDR2 FQNEAQ, per germline (reference sequence). The CDR3 contains 15 residues. J was trimmed by 6 bases and V by 5 bases; bases with no gene match: 8. Intraepithelial and lamina propria lymphocytes were freed from processed graft tissue. This clonotype originated in a human patient who received an intestinal transplant, so some T cells may come from the graft donor. This chain links TRBV7-9 with TRBJ2-1; 9 positions match TRBD1. The sequenced sample was ileum tissue, obtained 12 days after intestinal transplant. In DNA, the CDR3 is TGTGCCAGCAGCACGGGACAGGGTCGGCGCAATGAGCAGTTCTTC. It specifies CASSTGQGRRNEQFF.